This is a list of T cell receptor beta chains from one sample in a study of radiotherapy plus CTLA-4 blockade in lung cancer. Clones were read by immunoSEQ multiplex PCR, and TCRdb kept only the in-frame ones, dropping some. The data hold some 94,000 clones, with approximately 82% observed a single time. The sample consisted of peripheral blood, taken from a patient treated with radiotherapy plus ipilimumab. The receptors were gathered from a human donor with non-small cell lung cancer that progressed on radiotherapy plus ipilimumab. Each CDR3 is given with its conserved first and last residue. A D gene is named only where the DNA matches it firmly.

TRBD2 | TRBJ2-7 | TRBV29-1 | 16 | CSVVLAGGPRSSEQYF | TGCAGCGTTGTCCTAGCGGGAGGGCCAAGATCTTCCGAGCAGTACTTC
NA | TRBJ1-5 | TRBV19 | 13 | CASTDHSNQPQHF | TGTGCCAGTACAGATCATAGCAATCAGCCCCAGCATTTT
NA | TRBJ2-2 | TRBV4-1 | 15 | CASSLQGRDGGELFF | TGCGCCAGCAGCTTACAGGGGCGGGATGGCGGGGAGCTGTTTTTT
NA | TRBJ1-1 | TRBV7-6 | 14 | CASSLETENTEAFF | TGTGCCAGCAGCTTAGAGACAGAGAACACTGAAGCTTTCTTT
NA | TRBJ2-5 | TRBV6-6 | 14 | CASSYSRVGETQYF | TGTGCCAGCAGTTACTCGAGGGTAGGGGAGACCCAGTACTTC
NA | TRBJ2-5 | TRBV30 | 13 | CAWNPGGQETQYF | TGTGCCTGGAACCCCGGTGGCCAAGAGACCCAGTACTTC
NA | TRBJ1-1 | TRBV19 | 15 | CASSIYPGGISEAFF | TGTGCCAGTAGTATATACCCGGGGGGGATCTCTGAAGCTTTCTTT
TRBD1 | TRBJ1-2 | TRBV5-8 | 14 | CASIRQGANYGYTF | TGTGCCAGCATCAGACAGGGGGCTAACTATGGCTACACCTTC
TRBD2 | TRBJ2-1 | TRBV4-1 | 16 | CASSQGLAGLYNEQFF | TGCGCCAGCAGCCAAGGTCTAGCGGGACTTTACAATGAGCAGTTCTTC
TRBD1 | TRBJ2-3 | TRBV4-1 | 14 | CASSPDRGSLTQYF | TGCGCCAGCAGCCCAGACAGGGGCTCGCTCACGCAGTATTTT
TRBD2 | TRBJ2-7 | TRBV29-1 | 13 | CSVGTSGSYEQYF | TGCAGCGTTGGAACTAGCGGGAGCTACGAGCAGTACTTC
NA | TRBJ1-5 | TRBV10-1 | 17 | CASSEPGGSLRNQPQHF | TGCGCCAGCAGTGAGCCTGGGGGTAGTTTACGGAATCAGCCCCAGCATTTT
TRBD1 | TRBJ2-3 | TRBV28 | 15 | CASRPRDSRTDTQYF | TGTGCCAGCAGACCCCGGGACAGCCGCACAGATACGCAGTATTTT
NA | TRBJ1-1 | TRBV6-1 | 13 | CASRAIGETEAFF | TGTGCCAGCAGGGCTATCGGGGAGACTGAAGCTTTCTTT
NA | TRBJ1-2 | TRBV19 | 13 | CASSIDQGSSYTF | TGTGCCAGTAGTATAGATCAAGGGAGTAGCTACACCTTC
NA | TRBJ1-1 | TRBV30 | 13 | CAWRVLMNTEAFF | TGTGCCTGGAGAGTTCTAATGAACACTGAAGCTTTCTTT
NA | TRBJ1-2 | TRBV5-7 | 13 | CASSPGGGEGYTF | TGTGCCAGCAGCCCCGGGGGGGGAGAAGGCTACACCTTC